This T cell receptor (beta chain) appears in the sequencing data of a study of blood T cell repertoires in COVID-19. Overall study context: COVID-19 samples collected from the United States, Italy and Spain covered acute and convalescent phases.

CDR3 size: 11 residues. Between the trimmed V and J ends, which lost 4 bases and 7 bases, there was a span of 8 bases. Germline V CDR1 and CDR2: SGHTA, FQGTGA. Note on this clone: The sample has other DNA sequences that encode this CDR3 too.

Per the original methods: By means of reference gene primer amplification, nucleated cell counts were estimated. Assay: immunoSEQ multiplex PCR; the TCRdb copy retains only in-frame clones and omits some. V, J and clone size are taken as reported in that table, and D and trimming were inferred from the DNA itself. The table shows about 320,000 clones, with roughly 82% occurring only once. This sequence joins TRBV7-3 and TRBJ2-7, with D perhaps TRBD2 (5 bases). The sample was peripheral blood. This clonotype originated in a woman in her fifties or sixties with acute or convalescent COVID-19. The DNA for the CDR3 is TGTGCCAGCAGCTCCGGCGGGGAGCAGTACTTC. The encoded protein is CASSSGGEQYF.